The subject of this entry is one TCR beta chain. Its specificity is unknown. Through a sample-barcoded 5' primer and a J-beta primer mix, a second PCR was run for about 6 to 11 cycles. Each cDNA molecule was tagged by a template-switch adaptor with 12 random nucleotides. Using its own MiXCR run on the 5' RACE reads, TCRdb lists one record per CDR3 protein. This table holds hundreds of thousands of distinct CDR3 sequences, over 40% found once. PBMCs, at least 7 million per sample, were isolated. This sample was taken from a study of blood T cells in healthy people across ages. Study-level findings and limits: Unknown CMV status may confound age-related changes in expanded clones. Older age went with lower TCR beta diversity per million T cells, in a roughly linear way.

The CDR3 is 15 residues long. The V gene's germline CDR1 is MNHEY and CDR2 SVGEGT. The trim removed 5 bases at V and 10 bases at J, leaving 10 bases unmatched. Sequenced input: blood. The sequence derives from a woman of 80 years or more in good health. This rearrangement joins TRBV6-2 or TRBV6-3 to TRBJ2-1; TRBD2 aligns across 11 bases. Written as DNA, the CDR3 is TGTGCCAGCAGTGACGGGACTAGCGGACACTACGAGCAGTTCTTC. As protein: CASSDGTSGHYEQFF.